The subject of this entry is one T cell receptor beta chain. V was clipped by 6 bases and J by 3 bases, with 11 bases between them. This CDR3 is built from 13 residues. Germline V gene sequence: CDR1 SEHNR, CDR2 FQNEAQ (reference sequence). Per the authors' pipeline: Cell counts per sample came from amplifying reference gene primers. The assay was immunoSEQ multiplex PCR, and TCRdb's table has in-frame clones only and misses some. V, J and clone size were drawn from that table, and D and trimming were deduced from the DNA. This table holds 50,000 to 65,000 clones, about 86% found once. This specimen comes from a study of blood T cell repertoires in COVID-19. At the level of the study: The samples span acute and convalescent COVID-19 from the United States, Italy and Spain. PBMCs, B-cell-depleted T cells, or T cells were the source of the cDNA or gDNA that made up the material.

The sequence derives from a man in his 60s with acute or convalescent COVID-19. The chain has TRBV7-9 and TRBJ1-2; D is possibly TRBD1 (5 bases). The specimen sequenced was peripheral blood. CDR3 sequence: CASRWGEDYGYTF. Written as DNA, the CDR3 is TGTGCCAGCAGGTGGGGGGAGGACTATGGCTACACCTTC.